This entry concerns a single T cell receptor beta chain. No antigen is known for it. The CDR3 covers 14 residues. The junction had 5 bases not matched to a gene; V was cut back by 2 bases and J by 5 bases. Germline lookup yields CDR1 LGHDT and CDR2 YNNKEL (reference sequence). This record belongs to a study of T cell responses to AZD1222 COVID-19 vaccine. Notes on the study in general: Of the AZD1222 recipients, only 5 or 6 were seropositive at baseline.

Clones were sequenced by immunoSEQ multiplex PCR, and TCRdb holds only the in-frame ones, with some missing. The sample holds more than 55,000 clones, approximately 80% seen once. The sequence was obtained from an adult who received the AZD1222 COVID-19 vaccine. This material consisted of peripheral blood, taken 28 days after the second AZD1222 dose. V is TRBV3-1 (or the pseudogene TRBV3-2) and J is TRBJ2-7; 8 bases align to TRBD1. CDR3 nucleotides: TGTGCCAGCAGCCAACCGGGACAGGAGGACGAGCAGTACTTC. It translates to CASSQPGQEDEQYF.